The clone carrying this TCR beta chain has a handful of counts. Unique molecular identifiers were attached to individual cDNA molecules during library preparation. Using its own MiXCR run on the RACE reads, TCRdb lists one record per CDR3 protein. Seen here are around 120,000 distinct CDR3 sequences, approximately 9.9% observed once, and the top ten hold around 3.5%. CDR1 is SEHNR and CDR2 is FQNEAQ in the germline V gene (reference sequence). Deletions cut 5 bases from V and 2 bases from J, with 10 bases between. The length of the CDR3 is 14 residues. The sample is drawn from a study of human T cells and chemical hapten exposure. About the research overall: Subjects had 2% DPC placed on 2 cm by 2 cm of upper inner arm skin for sensitization. Slight differences in pooled library volume were the main source of varying TCR yields across samples.

Documented time point: patch test 1, 2 weeks after DPC sensitization. Treatment given: therapeutic diphenylcyclopropenone sensitization with weekly scalp DPC. Suited to DPC and affected by alopecia, the donors ranged from 18 to 70 years old. The sample here was whole blood, taken in connection with sensitization to the hapten diphenylcyclopropenone (DPC). This TCR was sampled from a middle-aged woman with alopecia areata. Some clones in this sample may be carry-over from other donors' samples. V is TRBV7-9 and J is TRBJ2-1; TRBD1 might be the D (5 bases). Here the CDR3 reads CASSDTGTYNEQFF. CDR3 sequence (DNA): TGTGCCAGCAGCGACACAGGCACCTACAATGAGCAGTTCTTC.